Listed here are 31 T cell receptor beta chains from one sample, sequenced in a study of graft-versus-host responses after intestinal transplantation. These receptors have no identified antigens. Sequencing used immunoSEQ multiplex PCR; TCRdb keeps in-frame clones, though not all of them. The table lists about 100,000 clones, roughly 89% of them singletons. Sequences were derived from unstimulated CD4+ T cells sorted from spleen or lymph node cells, sampled before transplant. These receptors were taken from a human donor who was the organ donor for an intestinal transplant.

This chain joins TRBV29-1 and TRBJ2-1; D is tentatively TRBD1 or TRBD2 (5 bases each). V dropped 3 bases and J dropped 10 bases, with 19 bases sitting between them. The CDR3 has 14 residues. Germline CDR1 SQVTM, CDR2 ANQGSEA. CDR3 sequence: CSVDPGPLPREQFF. CDR3 bases: TGCAGCGTTGACCCGGGACCCCTGCCACGCGAGCAGTTCTTC.

V gene TRBV11-2 combines with J gene TRBJ2-1, with 10 positions matching TRBD2. This CDR3 region has 15 residues. The germline gives CDR1 SGHAT, CDR2 FQNNGV. Losses at the gene ends were 6 bases for V and 1 base for J; bases not matched to a gene: 3. CDR3 sequence: CASSWTSGSYNEQFF. The CDR3 nucleotides are TGTGCCAGCAGTTGGACTAGCGGATCCTACAATGAGCAGTTCTTC. Combining the CDR3 with reference TRBV11-2 and TRBJ2-1 gives the whole variable domain EAGVAQSPRYKIIEKRQSVAFWCNPISGHATLYWYQQILGQGPKLLIQFQNNGVVDDSQLPKDRFSAERLKGVDSTLKIQPAKLEDSAVYLCASSWTSGSYNEQFFGPGTRLTVL.

V is TRBV6-6 and J is TRBJ2-7, with 7 bases aligning to TRBD1. Germline V lookup: CDR1 MNHNY, CDR2 SVGAGI (reference sequence). V lost 6 bases to trimming and J lost 2 bases; unmatched junction nucleotides: 13. The length of the CDR3 is 16 residues. The chain's CDR3 is CASRLGPDRDPYEQYF. DNA of the CDR3: TGTGCCAGCAGACTCGGCCCTGACAGGGATCCCTACGAGCAGTACTTC.

The genes are TRBV5-1 and TRBJ1-1; D remains unclear. Germline assignment: CDR1 SGHRS and CDR2 YFSETQ. CDR3 length equals 13 residues. V lost 0 bases and J lost 11, with 14 bases in between. The CDR3 DNA reads as TGCGCCAGCAGCTTGGAGTGGCAGGAGGTGGCTTTCTTT. Its protein product is CASSLEWQEVAFF.

The gene calls are TRBV15 and TRBJ2-7, with 10 bases identical to TRBD2. Germline assignment: CDR1 LNHNV and CDR2 YYDKDF (reference sequence). The CDR3 loop spans 14 amino acids. V lost 6 bases and J lost 2; bases outside the gene matches: 4. DNA for the CDR3: TGTGCCACCAGACATAGCGGGAGGACCTACGAGCAGTACTTC. Translating it yields CATRHSGRTYEQYF.

The chain employs TRBV7-2 and TRBJ2-5; D is ambiguous. Germline V gives CDR1 SGHTA, CDR2 FQGNSA. V lost 1 base, J lost 5 bases, and 8 bases lay in between. The CDR3 totals 13 residues. CDR3 region: CASSLDYRETQYF. In DNA form, the CDR3 reads TGTGCCAGCAGCTTAGATTACCGCGAGACCCAGTACTTC.

The CDR3 nucleotides are TGTGCCAGCACCTCGCTGGGGCAGATACAAGAGACCCAGTACTTC. It is translated as CASTSLGQIQETQYF. The chain couples TRBV2 to TRBJ2-5, with D possibly TRBD1 on 5 matching bases. There are 15 residues in the CDR3. Germline values: CDR1 SNHLY, CDR2 FYNNEI. V lost 7 bases and J lost 2, with 17 bases in between.

Notes on this clone: Other DNA sequences in the sample encode the same CDR3. The V call is TRBV9, the J call TRBJ2-6; perhaps D is TRBD1 or TRBD2 (7 bases each). Between the trimmed V and J ends, which lost 5 bases and 0 bases, there was a span of 15 bases. The germline CDR1 and CDR2 sequences are SGDLS and YYNGEE. The CDR3 sequence is 17 residues long. The CDR3 loop reads CASSREGASSGANVLTF. CDR3 nucleotide sequence: TGTGCCAGCAGTAGGGAGGGGGCGAGCTCTGGGGCCAACGTCCTGACTTTC.

V is TRBV6-1 and J is TRBJ2-5, with 7 bases fitting TRBD1. CDR3 size: 13 residues. After removal of 7 bases from V and 4 bases from J, the junction contained 6 bases not matched to a gene. CDR1 and CDR2 (germline): MNHNS, SASEGT. The CDR3 DNA sequence: TGTGCCAGCACCAGGACAGGCCTAGAGACCCAGTACTTC. Protein sequence: CASTRTGLETQYF.

The chain recombines TRBV2 with TRBJ2-5; 7 bases fit TRBD2. The V and J ends lost 6 bases and 0 bases, in that order; junction bases with no gene match: 4. Germline CDR1 is SNHLY and CDR2 is FYNNEI. There are 14 residues in the CDR3. The CDR3 DNA sequence: TGTGCCAGCAGAAGACTAGCCGACCAAGAGACCCAGTACTTC. Its protein is CASRRLADQETQYF.

The chain carries TRBV5-1 and TRBJ2-3; 13 bases fit TRBD2. CDR3 length equals 17 residues. Losses at the gene ends were 4 bases for V and 2 bases for J; bases not matched to a gene: 7. From germline, CDR1 is SGHRS and CDR2 YFSETQ. The CDR3 coding sequence is TGCGCCAGCAGCCGAACCGGGACTAGCGGGACCACAGATACGCAGTATTTT. This gives the protein CASSRTGTSGTTDTQYF.

Points on this clone: A junction end diverges from the germline sequence, so it may reflect a read error. The chain carries TRBV6-1 and TRBJ1-6; D not resolved. The CDR3 loop spans 18 amino acids. CDR1 and CDR2 from the germline V gene are MNHNS and SASEGT. CDR3 sequence (DNA): TGTGCCATCAGTGAGCTCTCGCACCTGAGCTCCTATAATTCACCCCTCCACTTT. It is translated as CAISELSHLSSYNSPLHF.

This clone has only one observation. CDR3 sequence: CASSFNRVSTEAFF. The CDR3 coding sequence is TGTGCCAGCAGTTTTAACAGGGTTTCAACTGAAGCTTTCTTT. This chain connects TRBV6-1 to TRBJ1-1; TRBD1 is a possible D gene (6 bases). CDR3 length: 14 residues. The V end lost 5 bases, the J end lost 5 bases, and 15 bases lay between the germline ends. The germline V gene has CDR1 MNHNS and CDR2 SASEGT.

The rearrangement uses TRBV18 and TRBJ2-3; D may be TRBD1 or TRBD2 (7 bases each). CDR3 length: 17 residues. CDR1 is KGHSH and CDR2 is LQKENI in the germline V gene. V was shortened by 4 bases and J by 4 bases, with 21 bases between the two germline ends. CDR3 bases: TGTGCCAGCTCACACTACCAGGGGGGGATGGTCGCAGATACGCAGTATTTT. Translation gives CASSHYQGGMVADTQYF.

The chain joins TRBV10-3 to TRBJ2-7, with 10 positions matching TRBD2. The CDR3 runs to 15 residues. From germline, CDR1 is ENHRY and CDR2 SYGVKD. V was clipped by 3 bases and J by 3 bases; unmatched bases: 5. The chain's CDR3 is CAISDRASGSYEQYF. The DNA for the CDR3 is TGTGCCATCAGTGATAGGGCTAGCGGGAGCTACGAGCAGTACTTC.

With regard to this clone: Compared with germline, one end of the junction differs, possibly owing to a read error. This sample includes further DNA sequences coding for the same CDR3. The V and J genes are TRBV19 and TRBJ2-1; D gene unclear. Germline V CDR1 and CDR2: LNHDA, SQIVND (reference sequence). The CDR3 covers 15 residues. CDR3 protein: CASSQVDSSYNEQFF. CDR3 bases: TGTGCCAGTAGTCAAGTAGATAGCTCCTACAATGAACAGTTCTTC.

This chain uses TRBV5-3 with TRBJ2-1, with D unclear. TRBV5-3 is marked as an open reading frame, function uncertain. Trimming removed 4 bases from V and 5 bases from J, with 13 bases in between. CDR3 length: 14 residues. The CDR3 nucleotides are TGTGCCAGAAGCCTGGTGTTGGGGAACAATGAGCAGTTCTTC. Residues: CARSLVLGNNEQFF.

The chain couples TRBV4-1 to TRBJ2-3, with D uncertain. CDR3 length equals 12 residues. Germline V gene sequence: CDR1 MGHRA, CDR2 YSYEKL. V shed 2 bases and J shed 5 bases, with 5 bases lying between them. CDR3 coding DNA: TGCGCCAGCAGCCAATATCTAGATACGCAGTATTTT. It translates to CASSQYLDTQYF.

The rearrangement links TRBV6-6 to TRBJ1-3; TRBD1 aligns across 8 bases. The junction had 5 bases not matched to a gene; V was cut back by 2 bases and J by 2 bases. Germline CDR1 and CDR2: MNHNY and SVGAGI (reference sequence). The CDR3 totals 16 residues. CDR3 bases: TGTGCCAGCAGTTACGCAGGGGGCGATGCTGGAAACACCATATATTTT. Its protein product is CASSYAGGDAGNTIYF.

In its sample, this clone was seen once. The chain carries TRBV4-2 and TRBJ2-5, with 8 bases identical to TRBD2. Germline trimming cut 4 bases from V and 1 base from J; bases unmatched to any gene: 11. The CDR3 has 17 residues. CDR1 and CDR2 (germline): LGHNA, YNFKEQ. The CDR3, as DNA: TGTGCCAGCAGCCGATCCGGAGGCGGGGGGATCCAAGAGACCCAGTACTTC. This encodes CASSRSGGGGIQETQYF.

This clone was counted only a few times. The chain carries TRBV19 and TRBJ2-7; either TRBD1 or TRBD2 may supply D (5 bases each). The CDR3 is made up of 14 amino acids. The V and J ends lost 3 bases and 4 bases respectively, with 13 bases between them. Germline V CDR1 and CDR2: LNHDA, SQIVND (reference sequence). CDR3: CASSIEGKQYEQYF. In nucleotides, the CDR3 is TGTGCCAGTAGTATTGAGGGGAAGCAGTACGAGCAGTACTTC.

V is TRBV11-2 and J is TRBJ1-1, with D possibly being TRBD1 (6 bases). V lost 3 bases and J lost 5, with 13 bases in between. The CDR3 consists of 14 residues. Germline-derived CDR1 and CDR2 are SGHAT and FQNNGV. The CDR3 DNA reads TGTGCCAGCAGCTTGAGGGTAGGGGGTACTGAAGCTTTCTTT. Protein product: CASSLRVGGTEAFF.

V usage is TRBV27 and J usage is TRBJ1-2, with TRBD1 matching 11 bases. CDR1 is MNHEY, CDR2 SMNVEV, per germline (reference sequence). CDR3 length: 13 amino acids. The V and J ends lost 6 bases and 6 bases, in that order; junction bases with no gene match: 3. DNA for the CDR3: TGTGCCAGCAGGGACAGGGGGCGGGATGGCTACACCTTC. Protein: CASRDRGRDGYTF.

The chain links TRBV18 to TRBJ1-5; D is possibly TRBD1 (6 bases). Trimming took off 6 bases at V and 4 bases at J, with 16 bases between the two ends. CDR1 and CDR2 from the germline V gene are KGHSH and LQKENI. The CDR3 length is 15 residues. The CDR3 protein is CASSLRGARNQPQHF. DNA of the CDR3: TGTGCCAGCTCGTTGCGGGGGGCGAGGAATCAGCCCCAGCATTTT. Using reference TRBV18 and TRBJ1-5 for the parts outside the CDR3, the full variable domain is NAGVMQNPRHLVRRRGQEARLRCSPMKGHSHVYWYRQLPEEGLKFMVYLQKENIIDESGMPKERFSAEFPKEGPSILRIQQVVRGDSAAYFCASSLRGARNQPQHFGDGTRLSIL.

The chain employs TRBV6-1 and TRBJ1-2; 10 nucleotides line up with TRBD1. Germline loops: CDR1 MNHNS, CDR2 SASEGT. This CDR3 comprises 15 residues. The junction had 8 bases not matched to a gene; V was cut back by 6 bases and J by 4 bases. DNA of the CDR3: TGTGCCAGCAGAAAACCAGGGACAGGGGTCTATGGCTACACCTTC. Translated, it gives CASRKPGTGVYGYTF.

The CDR3 DNA follows: TGTGCTAGTGCTACGGGACAGGGCAATCAGCCCCAGCATTTT. It is translated as CASATGQGNQPQHF. This chain connects TRBV12-5 to TRBJ1-5; the match to TRBD1 covers 8 bases. The V segment lost 7 bases and the J segment 2 bases; nucleotides outside the gene matches: 4. Per germline, CDR1 LGHNT and CDR2 FRNRAP. The CDR3 spans 14 residues.

The rearrangement uses TRBV6-1 and TRBJ1-1; no reliable D call. The CDR3 length is 15 residues. Between the trimmed V and J ends, which lost 1 base and 0 bases, there was a span of 9 bases. Germline CDR1 is MNHNS and CDR2 is SASEGT. The CDR3 loop is CASSEVAVMNTEAFF. CDR3 nucleotide sequence: TGTGCCAGCAGTGAAGTAGCGGTTATGAACACTGAAGCTTTCTTT.

This chain links TRBV11-1 with TRBJ2-5; D is possibly TRBD1 or TRBD2 (5 bases each). CDR1 is SGHAT, CDR2 FQDESV, per germline (reference sequence). CDR3 size: 13 residues. V was cut by 3 bases and J by 5 bases, with 10 bases left in between. CDR3 in amino acids: CASSFPGAETQYF. The CDR3 DNA reads as TGTGCCAGCAGCTTTCCCGGGGCGGAGACCCAGTACTTC. The full variable domain, completed using reference TRBV11-1 and TRBJ2-5, is EAEVAQSPRYKITEKSQAVAFWCDPISGHATLYWYRQILGQGPELLVQFQDESVVDDSQLPKDRFSAERLKGVDSTLKIQPAELGDSAMYLCASSFPGAETQYFGPGTRLLVL.

The chain is built from TRBV12-2 and TRBJ1-5. TRBV12-2 is annotated as a pseudogene. The CDR3 runs 19 residues. The CDR3 coding sequence is TGTGCAAGTCGCTTACGGCCAGTGTCACCTCACGATAGCAATCAGCCCCAGCATTTT. Its translation is CASRLRPVSPHDSNQPQHF.

The rearrangement links TRBV7-3 to TRBJ2-3; D might be TRBD1 (6 bases). Germline CDR1 SGHTA, CDR2 FQGTGA. The CDR3 is made up of 15 amino acids. V gave up 3 bases and J gave up 6 bases, with 16 bases separating them. This chain's CDR3 is CASSFQQGPRDTQYF. CDR3 nucleotides: TGTGCCAGCAGCTTCCAACAGGGCCCTCGGGATACGCAGTATTTT.

V usage is TRBV5-8 and J usage is TRBJ1-2; no clear D. The CDR3 runs to 15 residues. Germline assignment: CDR1 SGHTS and CDR2 YDEGEE. The V end lost 4 bases, the J end lost 5 bases, and 18 bases lay between the germline ends. CDR3 sequence: CASSTRRDGGYGYTF. The DNA for the CDR3 is TGTGCCAGCAGCACCCGAAGGGATGGAGGATATGGCTACACCTTC.